Listed below are T cell receptor beta chains from one sample, sequenced in a study of Tregs in tolerant kidney transplant recipients. Here immunoSEQ multiplex PCR was the method, and the copy in TCRdb shows in-frame clones only, minus some. The profile shows 98,000 or so clones, almost 90% of them singletons. Sample: CD4+ T cells from blood, taken before the transplant. These receptor sequences come from a human donor who received a combined kidney and bone marrow transplant. CDR3s include the opening cysteine and the closing phenylalanine or tryptophan.

j_gene: TRBJ2-7; v_gene: TRBV7-9; CDR3aa: CASSPGGSSYEQYF
j_gene: TRBJ1-3; v_gene: TRBV28; CDR3aa: CASSSLDRRGNTIYF
j_gene: TRBJ1-1; v_gene: TRBV29-1; CDR3aa: CSVEEALSTEAFF
j_gene: TRBJ2-1; v_gene: TRBV19; CDR3aa: CASRGGSHSYNEQFF
j_gene: TRBJ2-7; v_gene: TRBV6-5; CDR3aa: CASRRSGQGTYEQYF
j_gene: TRBJ1-1; v_gene: TRBV5-4; CDR3aa: CASSFTQTNTEAFF
j_gene: TRBJ2-7; v_gene: TRBV11-2; CDR3aa: CASSLDRYEQYF
j_gene: TRBJ1-5; v_gene: TRBV7-2; CDR3aa: CASSPQGVYSNQPQHF
j_gene: TRBJ2-1; v_gene: TRBV5-5; CDR3aa: CASSFAEGYEQFF
j_gene: TRBJ2-7; v_gene: TRBV30; CDR3aa: CAWSLGQGTYEQYF
j_gene: TRBJ1-1; v_gene: TRBV27; CDR3aa: CASSLGPQGGPEAFF
j_gene: TRBJ1-4; v_gene: TRBV15; CDR3aa: CATSPLGEKLFF
j_gene: TRBJ2-1; v_gene: TRBV11-2; CDR3aa: CASTRTGAYNEQFF
j_gene: TRBJ2-1; v_gene: TRBV11-2; CDR3aa: CASSFLGGTYNEQFF
j_gene: TRBJ2-3; v_gene: TRBV27; CDR3aa: CASSLFSAGGITDTQYF
j_gene: TRBJ2-7; v_gene: TRBV10-3; CDR3aa: CAISATYDRDEQYF
j_gene: TRBJ1-1; v_gene: TRBV7-9; CDR3aa: CASSRVNTEAFF
j_gene: TRBJ2-7; v_gene: TRBV2; CDR3aa: CASGGGQGGEQYF
j_gene: TRBJ2-2; v_gene: TRBV14; CDR3aa: CASSPWTGWTGELFF
j_gene: TRBJ2-7; v_gene: TRBV19; CDR3aa: CASSEVFHYEQYF
j_gene: TRBJ2-5; v_gene: TRBV4-1; CDR3aa: CASSQTREGRETQYF
j_gene: TRBJ2-3; v_gene: TRBV7-2; CDR3aa: CASSRASGPSTDTQYF
j_gene: TRBJ1-1; v_gene: TRBV5-1; CDR3aa: CASSFPGNTEAFF
j_gene: TRBJ2-7; v_gene: TRBV5-6; CDR3aa: CASSLVASYEQYF
j_gene: TRBJ2-7; v_gene: TRBV28; CDR3aa: CASRTGTGVYEQYF
j_gene: TRBJ1-2; v_gene: TRBV6-5; CDR3aa: CASSYEGQGLYGYTF
j_gene: TRBJ1-2; v_gene: TRBV18; CDR3aa: CASSEGTVVTGYTF
j_gene: TRBJ1-5; v_gene: TRBV6-5; CDR3aa: CASRGGDQPQHF